This T cell receptor (beta chain) was found in a study of shared clonotypes between healthy human individuals. General study results and limits: Naive CD4 clonotype sharing across several donors was about 5%.

On this clone itself: Antigen unknown.

Every subset had its genomic DNA shared out evenly among several immunoSEQ plates. Clones were sequenced by immunoSEQ multiplex PCR, and TCRdb holds only the in-frame ones, with some missing. The profile shows about 1,800,000 clones, approximately 95% of them singletons. V shed 0 bases and J shed 5 bases, with 16 bases lying between them. Germline CDR1 and CDR2: SGHAT and FQNNGV. The CDR3 runs to 16 residues. CD45RO-negative, CCR7-selected cells formed the naive CD8 fraction, which excluded terminally differentiated effector memory CD45RA+ cells. This rearrangement joins TRBV11-2 to TRBJ2-5, with D perhaps TRBD1 or TRBD2 (6 bases each). Sequencing was performed on naive CD8+ T cells sorted from blood. The sequence derives from a man aged 18-30 years in good health. CDR3 in amino acids: CASSLDYREDEETQYF. The CDR3 coding sequence is TGTGCCAGCAGCTTAGATTACAGGGAGGATGAGGAGACCCAGTACTTC.